The 10 T cell receptor beta chains given below trace back to one sample, sequenced in a study of blood T cell repertoires in COVID-19. Repertoires were generated with immunoSEQ multiplex PCR, while TCRdb's copy carries only in-frame clones and drops some. The sample records over 200,000 clones, under 85% being singletons. Sequenced: PBMCs or T cells enriched from blood (not recorded which). Every receptor here comes from a man in his sixties who had recovered from COVID-19.

V gene TRBV15 combines with J gene TRBJ2-5; a possible D gene is TRBD2 (6 bases). Germline V lookup: CDR1 LNHNV, CDR2 YYDKDF (reference sequence). V lost 3 bases to trimming and J lost 13 bases, with 18 bases between them. This CDR3 region has 13 residues. As DNA, the CDR3 is TGTGCCACCAGCAGGGGAAGGGACTCCTCCCCGTACTTC. Translated: CATSRGRDSSPYF.

The V gene is TRBV5-4, the J gene TRBJ2-2; TRBD2 might be the D (6 bases). Per the germline V gene, CDR1 is SGHNT and CDR2 is YYREEE (reference sequence). Trimming took off 4 bases at V and 4 bases at J, with 17 bases between the two ends. The CDR3 spans 16 residues. The DNA for the CDR3 is TGTGCCAGCAGCCCGGGGGTGGGGGGAAGCACCGGGGAGCTGTTTTTT. Protein sequence: CASSPGVGGSTGELFF.

The chain has TRBV7-6 and TRBJ1-3; weak D call: TRBD1 (6 bases). V lost 5 bases and J 4 bases, leaving 15 bases between the germline ends. CDR3 length: 15 amino acids. In germline, CDR1 is SGHVS, CDR2 FNYEAQ. The CDR3 coding sequence is TGTGCCAGCAGCAGCTCTTGGGGGCTCGGAAACACCATATATTTT. Its translation is CASSSSWGLGNTIYF.

This clone was counted a single time. The V gene is TRBV27, the J gene TRBJ1-2; the match to TRBD1 covers 8 bases. There are 13 residues in the CDR3. Germline trimming cut 8 bases from V and 3 bases from J; bases unmatched to any gene: 5. The germline V gene encodes CDR1 MNHEY and CDR2 SMNVEV (reference sequence). The CDR3 spells CASGTGQDYGYTF. CDR3 coding DNA: TGTGCCAGCGGGACAGGCCAAGACTATGGCTACACCTTC.

The chain carries TRBV18 and TRBJ1-3; no clear D. CDR1 is KGHSH and CDR2 is LQKENI in the germline V gene. There are 16 residues in the CDR3. Trimming pared 0 bases from V and 1 base from J, leaving 10 bases between. CDR3 protein: CASSPPADFSGNTIYF. CDR3 coding DNA: TGTGCCAGCTCACCACCGGCGGACTTTTCTGGAAACACCATATATTTT.

The chain recombines TRBV6-1 with TRBJ1-5; 9 bases are a match to TRBD1. From germline, CDR1 is MNHNS and CDR2 SASEGT. Losses at the gene ends were 3 bases for V and 5 bases for J; bases not matched to a gene: 5. CDR3 length equals 15 residues. The CDR3 sequence is CASSDFTGGDQPQHF. In DNA form, the CDR3 reads TGTGCCAGCAGTGATTTCACAGGGGGCGATCAGCCCCAGCATTTT.

This clone was detected many times. The rearrangement joins TRBV7-9 to TRBJ1-2; D is unclear. The CDR3 covers 14 residues. The germline gives CDR1 SEHNR, CDR2 FQNEAQ (reference sequence). The V gene lost 5 bases and the J gene lost 3 bases, with 13 bases spanning the gap. In DNA, the CDR3 is TGTGCCAGCAGCCTAACGGGTTTCGACTATGGCTACACCTTC. The encoded protein is CASSLTGFDYGYTF.

This clone has a single count. This chain connects TRBV7-2 to TRBJ1-3, with D perhaps TRBD1 (5 bases). The length of the CDR3 is 14 residues. CDR1 is SGHTA, CDR2 FQGNSA, per germline. V was clipped by 5 bases and J by 2 bases, with 10 bases between them. The CDR3 nucleotides are TGTGCCAGCAGCCTAAGACAGACTGGAAACACCATATATTTT. Its protein is CASSLRQTGNTIYF.

The chain uses TRBV11-3 and TRBJ2-3; 9 nucleotides align to TRBD2. Germline V gene lookup returns CDR1 SGHNT and CDR2 YENEEA. J gave up 2 bases and V 5 bases, and 17 bases lay outside the gene matches. This CDR3 spans 19 amino acids. Here the CDR3 DNA reads TGTGCCAGCAGCCGAACGACCCGATTTAGCGGGGGAATCACAGATACGCAGTATTTT. Its protein is CASSRTTRFSGGITDTQYF.

The chain recombines TRBV6-5 with TRBJ2-7; D is possibly TRBD2 (5 bases). CDR3 length: 13 amino acids. Trimming removed 7 bases at V and 3 bases at J, with 13 bases between. The germline gives CDR1 MNHEY, CDR2 SVGAGI. The CDR3 DNA reads TGTGCCAGCAAGGGAGAAGGGATCTACGAGCAGTACTTC. Amino acids: CASKGEGIYEQYF.